This T cell receptor (beta chain) is from a study of T cell responses to AZD1222 COVID-19 vaccine. General observations from the study: Spike-specific TCR breadth rose after two AZD1222 doses, and depth rose as well. Baseline antibody screening turned up just a handful of seropositive AZD1222 recipients. The study found vaccine-associated CD4 TCRs spanning spike, dominant at 160-218 and 743-854.

Sequenced by immunoSEQ multiplex PCR; TCRdb stores in-frame clones only, minus some. The data show approximately 100,000 clones, 85% to 90% seen once. On this clone: What it binds is unknown.

This sequence was found in an adult in good health. Here the sequenced sample was peripheral blood, taken on day 0 of AZD1222 vaccination.

The CDR3 is CASSLYQSEQFF. CDR3 in DNA: TGTGCCAGCAGCTTGTACCAGTCTGAGCAGTTCTTC. This chain joins TRBV5-8 and TRBJ2-1; D is unresolved. The V end lost 1 base, the J end lost 9 bases, and 8 bases lay between the germline ends. Germline V gene lookup returns CDR1 SGHTS and CDR2 YDEGEE. The CDR3 consists of 12 residues.